These T cell receptor beta chains were read from a single sample in a study of shared clonotypes between healthy human individuals. Data came from immunoSEQ multiplex PCR; TCRdb stores just in-frame clones and leaves some out. The data show approximately 980,000 clones, more than 75% seen once. Sequenced: memory CD4+ T cells sorted from blood. The receptors derive from a man aged 18 to 30 in good health. CDR3s leave out the opening cysteine and the closing phenylalanine or tryptophan. The D gene is left open where the match is weak.

V gene	D gene	J gene	CDR3 protein
TRBV28	-	TRBJ1-2	ASSLPRGGYGYT
TRBV7-2	-	TRBJ1-2	ASRGANYGYT
TRBV30	-	TRBJ2-7	AWSRGHSYEQY
TRBV5-6	-	TRBJ1-2	ASSFTGNRNYGYT
TRBV18	TRBD1	TRBJ2-7	ASSPRQGSDEQY
TRBV18	-	TRBJ1-4	ASSPRGQTGSGEKLF
TRBV7-2	TRBD1	TRBJ2-7	ASSQGTGGVHEQY
TRBV19	TRBD1	TRBJ2-7	ASSIVGVYGTVSYEQY
TRBV4-1	-	TRBJ1-6	ASSQEAGSSYNSPLH
TRBV5-1	-	TRBJ1-2	ASSKQFEPPGYT
TRBV5-4	TRBD1	TRBJ1-2	ASSPGQGADYGYT
TRBV28	-	TRBJ1-2	ASSSVGVQPVNYGYT
TRBV9	TRBD2	TRBJ2-3	ASSNGGATDTQY
TRBV27	-	TRBJ2-5	ASSRGTTNPHQETQY
TRBV6-5	-	TRBJ2-5	ASRQGAQETQY
TRBV27	TRBD1	TRBJ2-7	ASSSRQGDYEQY
TRBV11-2	-	TRBJ1-1	ASSQSGRVNTEAF
TRBV19	-	TRBJ1-1	ASSIPGRLNTEAF
TRBV7-7	TRBD2	TRBJ2-2	ASSPLPSGGTGELF
TRBV2	-	TRBJ1-4	ASSRTVRNEKLF
TRBV25-1	TRBD1	TRBJ1-2	ASSPGGYGYT
TRBV29-1	-	TRBJ2-7	SVGGGEREQY
TRBV19	TRBD1	TRBJ2-6	ASSPTGGDGANVLT
TRBV10-3	-	TRBJ2-3	AINDIVNKETDTQY
TRBV29-1	TRBD1	TRBJ2-2	SVALNRGTGELF
TRBV27	TRBD1	TRBJ2-7	ASSSRDRAPYEQY
TRBV27	-	TRBJ2-3	ASSLLSGALMGDTQY
TRBV7-2	-	TRBJ2-1	ASSLGPGLLEQF
TRBV6-5	TRBD1	TRBJ1-5	ASSSPGTGLQH
TRBV7-7	-	TRBJ2-5	ASSLARGYQETQY
TRBV7-2	-	TRBJ1-5	ASSPRVSQPQH
TRBV11-2	TRBD2	TRBJ2-3	ASRALGGLVDTQY
TRBV5-5	-	TRBJ2-7	ASSLNRESTYEQY
TRBV9	-	TRBJ1-1	ASSVGDSTEAF
TRBV6-5	-	TRBJ2-2	ASNRDNTGELF
TRBV15	TRBD1	TRBJ2-7	ATSRLRQGVEQY
TRBV19	-	TRBJ1-5	ASSPPGISNQPQH
TRBV15	-	TRBJ2-3	ATSSPPMPDTQY
TRBV6-5	TRBD1	TRBJ2-3	ASGGTGRHTDTQY
TRBV7-7	TRBD1	TRBJ2-5	ASSIRQGQETQY
TRBV2	-	TRBJ1-6	ASSEGGFYNSPLH
TRBV7-7	TRBD2	TRBJ2-1	ASSLQLAGVKEQF